These 28 T cell receptor beta chains originate from one sample sequenced in a study of blood T cell repertoires in COVID-19. Sequenced by immunoSEQ multiplex PCR; TCRdb stores in-frame clones only, minus some. The table records over 250,000 clones, 88% of them present only once. The specimen was PBMCs or T cells enriched from blood (not recorded which). The receptors stem from a woman aged 55-69 years in a cohort exposed to, infected with or recovered from COVID-19 (not recorded which).

A word on this clone: The identical CDR3 is also encoded by other nucleotide sequences in the sample. The CDR3 sequence: CASSSGGSSYNEQFF. DNA of the CDR3: TGCGCCAGCAGCTCGGGGGGAAGCTCCTACAATGAGCAGTTCTTC. The chain couples TRBV5-1 to TRBJ2-1; 7 bases agree with TRBD2. V lost 3 bases and J lost 0; bases outside the gene matches: 3. Germline V lookup: CDR1 SGHRS, CDR2 YFSETQ. This CDR3 has 15 amino acids.

The J gene is TRBJ1-5, the V gene TRBV7-2, with a possible D match to TRBD1 (5 bases). Deletions cut 5 bases from V and 3 bases from J, with 17 bases between. CDR3 size: 16 residues. Germline V gene lookup returns CDR1 SGHTA and CDR2 FQGNSA. The CDR3 protein is CASSRDSGPTNQPQHF. CDR3 nucleotides: TGTGCCAGCAGCCGGGACTCTGGCCCCACCAATCAGCCCCAGCATTTT.

This CDR3 reads CASSYSRVRVDEQYF. Here the CDR3 DNA reads TGTGCCAGCAGTTACTCGAGAGTCAGGGTCGACGAGCAGTACTTC. This chain connects TRBV6-5 to TRBJ2-7; D perhaps matches TRBD1 (5 bases). CDR1 and CDR2 (germline): MNHEY, SVGAGI. V lost 0 bases and J lost 5, with 14 bases in between. CDR3 size: 15 residues.

The chain employs TRBV3-1 (or the pseudogene TRBV3-2) and TRBJ2-5; 9 bases are a match to TRBD1. The CDR3 runs to 15 residues. In germline, CDR1 is LGHDT, CDR2 YNNKEL (reference sequence). V shed 3 bases, J shed 5 bases, and the junction held 7 bases outside the gene matches. The CDR3 nucleotides are TGTGCCAGCAGCCACGCCGGGACAGGGCCTGAGACCCAGTACTTC. This encodes CASSHAGTGPETQYF.

V is TRBV2 and J is TRBJ1-1; weak D call: TRBD1 (6 bases). Trimming removed 4 bases from V and 0 bases from J, with 9 bases in between. Looked up from germline, CDR1 is SNHLY and CDR2 is FYNNEI. CDR3 length: 14 residues. As DNA, the CDR3 is TGTGCCAGCAGTGGTGACAGGATGAACACTGAAGCTTTCTTT. It translates to CASSGDRMNTEAFF.

The V and J genes are TRBV9 and TRBJ1-2; 11 positions agree with TRBD1. CDR1 SGDLS and CDR2 YYNGEE come from the germline V gene. This CDR3 region has 15 residues. V shed 1 base, J shed 6 bases, and the junction held 5 bases outside the gene matches. CDR3 bases: TGTGCCAGCAGCGTATTGGACAGGGGGCACGATGGCTACACCTTC. Amino acid sequence: CASSVLDRGHDGYTF.

The J gene is TRBJ1-6, the V gene TRBV6-6; D unclear. CDR3 size: 15 residues. Germline V gene data show CDR1 as MNHNY and CDR2 as SVGAGI (reference sequence). Deletions cut 0 bases from V and 8 bases from J, with 11 bases between. The CDR3 here is CASSYSAENHSPLHF. As DNA, the CDR3 is TGTGCCAGCAGTTACTCGGCGGAGAACCATTCACCCCTCCACTTT.

V is TRBV6-1 and J is TRBJ2-1; TRBD2 matches at 15 bases. Germline CDR1 MNHNS, CDR2 SASEGT. CDR3 size: 15 residues. Trimming cost V 1 base and J 8 bases; bases outside gene matches: 0. The CDR3 sequence is CASSEGTSGRDEQFF. Written as DNA, the CDR3 is TGTGCCAGCAGTGAAGGGACTAGCGGGAGGGATGAGCAGTTCTTC.

The rearrangement uses TRBV15 and TRBJ2-1; 7 nucleotides line up with TRBD2. Trimming took 0 bases from V and 6 from J; bases not matched to a gene: 5. This CDR3 spans 15 amino acids. Germline CDR1 is LNHNV and CDR2 is YYDKDF (reference sequence). Written as DNA, the CDR3 is TGTGCCACCAGCAGAGAGGCGGGAGCGGCCAATGAGCAGTTCTTC. This gives the protein CATSREAGAANEQFF.

This chain connects TRBV24-1 to TRBJ1-5, with TRBD1 matching over 9 bases. The CDR3 totals 16 residues. The V gene end was trimmed by 6 bases and the J gene end by 4 bases; junction bases not matched to a gene: 9. Germline loops: CDR1 KGHDR, CDR2 SFDVKD. This CDR3 reads CATSPSGTGYNQPQHF. For the CDR3, the DNA is TGTGCCACCAGTCCTTCAGGGACAGGGTATAATCAGCCCCAGCATTTT.

The chain couples TRBV4-1 to TRBJ2-1; perhaps TRBD2 as D (5 bases). The V gene lost 9 bases and the J gene lost 0 bases, with 18 bases spanning the gap. Germline-derived CDR1 and CDR2 are MGHRA and YSYEKL. CDR3 length equals 16 residues. The CDR3 here is CASQPSGSVSYNEQFF. In DNA, the CDR3 is TGCGCCAGTCAGCCAAGTGGGAGTGTCTCCTACAATGAGCAGTTCTTC.

V is TRBV5-1 and J is TRBJ2-1; tentatively, D is TRBD1 (6 bases). V shed 0 bases and J shed 5 bases, with 9 bases lying between them. There are 14 residues in the CDR3. The germline gives CDR1 SGHRS, CDR2 YFSETQ. The chain's CDR3 is CASSLGGQNNEQFF. The CDR3 nucleotides read TGCGCCAGCAGCTTGGGGGGACAAAACAATGAGCAGTTCTTC.

The chain uses TRBV6-5 and TRBJ2-7; 7 bases map to TRBD1. This CDR3 is built from 15 residues. The germline V gene has CDR1 MNHEY and CDR2 SVGAGI. V shed 0 bases and J 7 bases; nucleotides not matched to a gene: 9. CDR3 residues: CASSYSGTDPREQYF. In nucleotides, the CDR3 is TGTGCCAGCAGTTACTCCGGGACAGACCCTAGGGAGCAGTACTTC.

This chain joins TRBV9 and TRBJ1-4; TRBD1 matches at 7 bases. V was pared by 1 base and J by 3 bases, with 6 bases of the junction left unmatched. Germline V lookup: CDR1 SGDLS, CDR2 YYNGEE. This CDR3 contains 16 residues. The CDR3 DNA reads as TGTGCCAGCAGCGTATCCCGGGACAGCTCTAATGAAAAACTGTTTTTT. Its translation: CASSVSRDSSNEKLFF.

This chain connects TRBV21-1 to TRBJ2-5; the DNA was not compared with TRBD2, the D call given in the table. TRBV21-1 is annotated as a pseudogene. The CDR3 is made up of 18 amino acids. The CDR3 nucleotides are TGTGCCAGCAGCAAAGTCCTACTAGCGGGAGGAAGACAAGAGACCCAGTACTTC. Protein product: CASSKVLLAGGRQETQYF.

A note on this clone: Other DNA sequences in this sample translate to the same CDR3. This chain joins TRBV6-6 and TRBJ2-7, with D perhaps matching TRBD1 (5 bases). The CDR3 has 12 amino acids. Trimming removed 5 bases from V and 3 bases from J, with 8 bases in between. Germline V gene sequence: CDR1 MNHNY, CDR2 SVGAGI (reference sequence). CDR3 region: CASSPQGYEQYF. CDR3 DNA: TGTGCCAGCAGTCCCCAGGGCTACGAGCAGTACTTC.

This chain connects TRBV13 to TRBJ2-3, with 8 positions matching TRBD2. V dropped 5 bases and J dropped 4; count of bases not matched to a gene: 8. This CDR3 region has 15 residues. Germline V CDR1 and CDR2: PRHDT, FYEKMQ (reference sequence). The CDR3, as DNA: TGTGCCAGCAGCCGTAGCGGGAAGGTGCCAGATACGCAGTATTTT. Translating gives CASSRSGKVPDTQYF.

The count of this clone is one. The chain is built from TRBV5-1 and TRBJ1-3, with TRBD1 identical over 7 bases. This CDR3 region has 16 residues. Germline V gives CDR1 SGHRS, CDR2 YFSETQ. The ends lost 4 bases at V and 0 bases at J; junction bases unmatched: 7. The CDR3 DNA is TGCGCCAGCAGCATCCGGACAGGCCTCTCTGGAAACACCATATATTTT. Translation: CASSIRTGLSGNTIYF.

V usage is TRBV7-2 and J usage is TRBJ2-3, with D possibly matching TRBD2 (7 bases). The CDR3 consists of 14 residues. Germline loops: CDR1 SGHTA, CDR2 FQGNSA. The V end lost 9 bases, the J end lost 6 bases, and 19 bases lay between the germline ends. The CDR3 DNA is TGTGCCAGTAACCAGAGGGGGGGGTCGGATACGCAGTATTTT. It codes for CASNQRGGSDTQYF.

The V and J genes are TRBV2 and TRBJ1-5; no clear D. This CDR3 is built from 16 residues. In germline, CDR1 is SNHLY, CDR2 FYNNEI. The V end was cut by 1 base, the J end by 6 bases, with 16 bases between. The CDR3 DNA follows: TGTGCCAGCAGTGAAGTTCCTGGGAGGTCGAGTCAGCCCCAGCATTTT. This gives the protein CASSEVPGRSSQPQHF.

The V gene is TRBV6-2 or TRBV6-3, the J gene TRBJ1-1, with TRBD1 as a possible D gene (6 bases). V lost 3 bases, J lost 4 bases, and 15 bases lay in between. There are 15 residues in the CDR3. The germline CDR1 and CDR2 sequences are MNHEY and SVGEGT. CDR3 coding DNA: TGTGCCAGCAGTTATTTGGGGGCTATGGGCACTGAAGCTTTCTTT. Translated: CASSYLGAMGTEAFF.

As for this clone: Other nucleotide sequences in the sample specify the same CDR3. The CDR3 nucleotides read TGCGCCAGCAGCCAAGACTCTAGCGGATCTTACAATGAGCAGTTCTTC. Its translation is CASSQDSSGSYNEQFF. The V call is TRBV4-3, the J call TRBJ2-1; 7 nucleotides line up with TRBD2. The CDR3 covers 16 residues. The ends lost 0 bases at V and 4 bases at J; junction bases unmatched: 6. The germline gives CDR1 LGHNA, CDR2 YSLEER.

This clone has just one count. The chain is built from TRBV19 and TRBJ2-1; 8 bases line up with TRBD1. V trimming: 3 bases; J trimming: 9 bases; junction bases outside the gene matches: 4. Looked up from germline, CDR1 is LNHDA and CDR2 is SQIVND (reference sequence). The CDR3 extends over 13 amino acids. CDR3 sequence reads: CASSMGTGGEQFF. In DNA form, the CDR3 reads TGTGCCAGTAGTATGGGGACAGGAGGTGAGCAGTTCTTC.

The rearrangement uses TRBV6-2 or TRBV6-3 and TRBJ1-5; TRBD1 aligns across 10 bases. The CDR3 totals 17 residues. V lost 6 bases to trimming and J lost 0 bases; unmatched junction nucleotides: 8. The germline V gene has CDR1 MNHEY and CDR2 SVGEGT. The CDR3: CASSSDRGGYSNQPQHF. For the CDR3, the DNA is TGTGCCAGCAGCTCGGACAGGGGGGGCTATAGCAATCAGCCCCAGCATTTT.

The rearrangement links TRBV7-3 to TRBJ2-5; 11 positions match TRBD1. The germline CDR1 and CDR2 sequences are SGHTA and FQGTGA. J lost 5 bases, V lost 5 bases, and 7 bases had no gene match. The CDR3 runs to 15 residues. CDR3 loop: CASSRTGGVSETQYF. The CDR3 coding sequence is TGTGCCAGCAGCCGGACAGGGGGCGTATCGGAGACCCAGTACTTC. The full variable domain, its missing parts supplied by reference TRBV7-3 and TRBJ2-5, is GAGVSQTPSNKVTEKGKYVELRCDPISGHTALYWYRQSLGQGPEFLIYFQGTGAADDSGLPNDRFFAVRPEGSVSTLKIQRTERGDSAVYLCASSRTGGVSETQYFGPGTRLLVL.

The genes are TRBV5-4 and TRBJ2-1; 11 nucleotides match TRBD2. The germline V gene encodes CDR1 SGHNT and CDR2 YYREEE (reference sequence). CDR3 size: 15 residues. V was clipped by 0 bases and J by 7 bases; unmatched bases: 3. CDR3 sequence reads: CASSLDSGRVNEQFF. The DNA of the CDR3 is TGTGCCAGCAGCTTGGATAGCGGGAGGGTTAATGAGCAGTTCTTC.

The chain links TRBV7-2 to TRBJ2-7, with a possible D match to TRBD2 (7 bases). CDR3 size: 20 residues. Germline V CDR1 and CDR2: SGHTA, FQGNSA. Trimming took 0 bases from V and 1 from J, leaving 25 bases between them. Here the CDR3 reads CASSLAMGGHRASGSYEQYF. CDR3 bases: TGTGCCAGCAGCTTAGCGATGGGGGGACACAGGGCTAGCGGATCCTACGAGCAGTACTTC.

The gene calls are TRBV3-1 (or the pseudogene TRBV3-2) and TRBJ2-5, with 8 positions matching TRBD1. Per germline, CDR1 LGHDT and CDR2 YNNKEL (reference sequence). The junction had 6 bases not matched to a gene; V was cut back by 4 bases and J by 5 bases. This CDR3 is 14 amino acids long. The CDR3 DNA is TGTGCCAGCAGCCTTGGACAGGGCAAGGAGACCCAGTACTTC. Protein: CASSLGQGKETQYF.